Each of the 12 T cell receptor beta chains below was sequenced from the same sample in a study of T cells after posttransplantation cyclophosphamide. The protocol was immunoSEQ multiplex PCR, while the TCRdb copy is restricted to in-frame clones and leaves out a portion. The table includes tens of thousands of clones, approximately 71% detected once. Source material: memory CD4+ T cells sorted from PBMCs. These TCRs come from a woman between 55 and 75 years old in good health, CMV-negative, and a related stem cell transplant donor.

This clone was counted between two and nine times. The rearrangement joins TRBV9 to TRBJ1-5; D unclear. V was clipped by 0 bases and J by 5 bases, with 12 bases between them. Germline assignment: CDR1 SGDLS and CDR2 YYNGEE. This CDR3 region has 15 residues. The CDR3 DNA sequence: TGTGCCAGCAGCGTAGATACAGCCCCTCATCAGCCCCAGCATTTT. This gives the protein CASSVDTAPHQPQHF.

The V and J genes are TRBV30 and TRBJ1-1, with a possible D match to TRBD1 (5 bases). The CDR3 runs to 15 residues. V was clipped by 0 bases and J by 2 bases, with 13 bases between them. From germline, CDR1 is GTSNPN and CDR2 SVGIG (reference sequence). The CDR3: CAWSVRGGENTEAFF. The CDR3 DNA reads TGTGCCTGGAGTGTACGGGGGGGGGAAAACACTGAAGCTTTCTTT.

The V gene is TRBV7-9, the J gene TRBJ1-3; tentatively, D is TRBD1 (6 bases). The CDR3 totals 17 residues. Germline-derived CDR1 and CDR2 are SEHNR and FQNEAQ (reference sequence). Trimming pared 1 base from V and 4 bases from J, leaving 17 bases between. CDR3 DNA sequence: TGTGCCAGCAGCTTAGGAAGGGACACCGGCGGCGGAAACACCATATATTTT. Its protein product is CASSLGRDTGGGNTIYF.

The rearrangement links TRBV28 to TRBJ2-1, with D perhaps matching TRBD2 (5 bases). Germline V lookup: CDR1 MDHEN, CDR2 SYDVKM. The CDR3 runs to 17 residues. V lost 3 bases to trimming and J lost 8 bases, with 23 bases between them. The DNA of the CDR3 is TGTGCCAGCAGTTTCTCTACTGGGGTAGGGAGAGAGGATGAGCAGTTCTTC. Encoded protein: CASSFSTGVGREDEQFF.

The chain uses TRBV5-5 and TRBJ2-7; TRBD1 matches 7 bases. V was clipped by 3 bases and J by 2 bases; unmatched bases: 5. Germline CDR1 reads SGHKS; CDR2 reads YYEKEE (reference sequence). CDR3 length equals 14 residues. CDR3 amino acids: CASSWTGTAYEQYF. DNA of the CDR3: TGTGCCAGCAGCTGGACCGGGACAGCCTACGAGCAGTACTTC.

This chain connects TRBV29-1 to TRBJ2-5; D is uncertain. Germline-derived CDR1 and CDR2 are SQVTM and ANQGSEA. Trimming left V 6 bases short and J 1 base short, with 3 bases between. The CDR3 runs to 10 residues. DNA for the CDR3: TGCAGCGTCCGCCAAGAGACCCAGTACTTC. Residues: CSVRQETQYF.

V and J are TRBV28 and TRBJ1-5, with 8 bases identical to TRBD1. Germline CDR1 is MDHEN and CDR2 is SYDVKM. Losses at the gene ends were 7 bases for V and 1 base for J; bases not matched to a gene: 6. The CDR3 runs 15 residues. The CDR3 here is CASKIQGVSNQPQHF. CDR3 coding DNA: TGTGCCAGCAAAATACAGGGGGTAAGCAATCAGCCCCAGCATTTT.

Details on this clone: Other DNA sequences in the sample encode the same CDR3. V is TRBV9 and J is TRBJ1-1; D remains ambiguous. CDR1 SGDLS and CDR2 YYNGEE come from the germline V gene. V was cut by 4 bases and J by 2 bases, with 9 bases left in between. The CDR3 loop spans 13 amino acids. CDR3 DNA sequence: TGTGCCAGCAGCCCCGAACAAAACACTGAAGCTTTCTTT. Its protein is CASSPEQNTEAFF.

The genes are TRBV2 and TRBJ2-6; 7 bases fit TRBD2. There are 16 residues in the CDR3. In germline, CDR1 is SNHLY, CDR2 FYNNEI. Trimming cost V 7 bases and J 1 base; bases outside gene matches: 7. The CDR3 sequence is CASTWEGRSGANVLTF. The CDR3, as DNA: TGTGCCAGCACTTGGGAGGGGAGGTCTGGGGCCAACGTCCTGACTTTC.

The genes are TRBV5-4 and TRBJ2-6; TRBD2 might be the D (6 bases). Per germline, CDR1 SGHNT and CDR2 YYREEE (reference sequence). This CDR3 has 17 residues. The germline V and J ends were trimmed by 4 bases and 1 base, with 15 bases remaining between them. CDR3 residues: CASSLRGGGSGANVLTF. The CDR3 bases are TGTGCCAGCAGCCTCCGGGGAGGAGGGTCTGGGGCCAACGTCCTGACTTTC.

The chain carries TRBV5-1 and TRBJ2-1; 7 bases agree with TRBD2. The germline gives CDR1 SGHRS, CDR2 YFSETQ. The CDR3 is 15 amino acids. J was trimmed by 6 bases and V by 9 bases; bases with no gene match: 15. The CDR3 spells CATTPAGAVGNEQFF. The DNA of the CDR3 is TGCGCCACCACTCCGGCGGGAGCTGTCGGCAATGAGCAGTTCTTC.

V and J are TRBV4-1 and TRBJ2-3, with a possible D match to TRBD1 (5 bases). The CDR3 is 14 residues long. The V gene lost 4 bases and the J gene lost 2 bases, with 10 bases spanning the gap. CDR1 MGHRA and CDR2 YSYEKL come from the germline V gene. The CDR3 DNA reads as TGCGCCAGCAGCCCCAGGGATAACACAGATACGCAGTATTTT. It yields the protein CASSPRDNTDTQYF.